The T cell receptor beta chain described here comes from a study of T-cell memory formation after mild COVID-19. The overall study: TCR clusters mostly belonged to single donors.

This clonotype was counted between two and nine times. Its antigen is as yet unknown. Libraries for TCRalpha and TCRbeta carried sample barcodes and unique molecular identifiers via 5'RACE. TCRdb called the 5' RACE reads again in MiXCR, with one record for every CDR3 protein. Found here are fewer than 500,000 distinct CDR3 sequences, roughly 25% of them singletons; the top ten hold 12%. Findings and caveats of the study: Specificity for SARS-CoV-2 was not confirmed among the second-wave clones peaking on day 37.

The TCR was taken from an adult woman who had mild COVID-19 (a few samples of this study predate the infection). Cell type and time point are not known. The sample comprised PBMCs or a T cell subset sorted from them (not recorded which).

The CDR3 sequence is CSARAGGTYSNQPQHF. The CDR3 nucleotides are TGCAGTGCTAGAGCGGGGGGCACTTATAGCAATCAGCCCCAGCATTTT. V is TRBV20-1 and J is TRBJ1-5; a weak D match, TRBD1 (6 bases). Germline V gene data show CDR1 as DFQATT and CDR2 as SNEGSKA (reference sequence). The CDR3 extends over 16 amino acids. Trimming shortened V by 1 base and J by 0 bases, and 13 bases separated the two germline ends.